The 15 T cell receptor beta chains presented below share a single source sample, sequenced in a study of blood T cell repertoires in COVID-19. Sequenced by immunoSEQ multiplex PCR; TCRdb stores in-frame clones only, minus some. The top ten hold approximately 8% of the sample, which has about 480,000 clones, roughly nine tenths seen once. The sequenced sample consisted of PBMCs or T cells enriched from blood (not recorded which). The source of these receptors is a woman aged 55-75 years who had recovered from COVID-19.

This chain's CDR3 is CASGLVLIGRDTIYF. The CDR3 DNA sequence: TGTGCTAGTGGTTTGGTACTAATAGGTCGGGACACCATATATTTT. V and J are TRBV12-5 and TRBJ1-3, with D hard to call. Per the germline V gene, CDR1 is LGHNT and CDR2 is FRNRAP. The CDR3 loop spans 15 amino acids. V was shortened by 0 bases and J by 8 bases, with 14 bases between the two germline ends.

V and J are TRBV5-4 and TRBJ1-6, with a possible D match to TRBD1 (6 bases). Germline assignment: CDR1 SGHNT and CDR2 YYREEE (reference sequence). V was pared by 3 bases and J by 6 bases, with 10 bases between. The CDR3 is 14 amino acids. CDR3 sequence reads: CASSSGDLNSPLHF. The CDR3 nucleotides read TGTGCCAGCAGCTCAGGGGACCTTAATTCACCCCTCCACTTT.

On this clone itself: A junction end diverges from the germline sequence, so it may reflect a read error. The V call is TRBV19, the J call TRBJ1-1; D may be TRBD1 (6 bases). Germline CDR1 and CDR2: LNHDA and SQIVND (reference sequence). The CDR3 is made up of 13 amino acids. CDR3 in amino acids: CASRIGGGTEAFF. CDR3 nucleotide sequence: TGTGCCAGTAGGATAGGGGGAGGCACTGAAGCTTTCTTT.

The chain combines TRBV7-7 with TRBJ2-2; 10 nucleotides match TRBD1. The CDR3 totals 18 residues. The trim removed 5 bases at V and 4 bases at J, leaving 13 bases unmatched. Germline values: CDR1 SSHAT, CDR2 FNYEAQ (reference sequence). The CDR3 bases are TGTGCCAGCAGCCCCCAACCGGGACAGGGGTCGGGCACCGGGGAGCTGTTTTTT. Its translation: CASSPQPGQGSGTGELFF.

The chain uses TRBV3-1 (or the pseudogene TRBV3-2) and TRBJ1-1; D gene unclear. The germline gives CDR1 LGHDT, CDR2 YNNKEL (reference sequence). V gave up 1 base and J gave up 8 bases, with 5 bases separating them. This CDR3 comprises 11 residues. The CDR3 sequence: CASSQAREAFF. CDR3 in DNA: TGTGCCAGCAGCCAAGCCCGGGAAGCTTTCTTT.

The chain recombines TRBV3-1 (or the pseudogene TRBV3-2) with TRBJ2-7; perhaps TRBD2 as D (7 bases). Germline CDR1 LGHDT, CDR2 YNNKEL (reference sequence). This CDR3 contains 14 residues. The V and J ends lost 6 bases and 5 bases respectively, with 17 bases between them. The CDR3 DNA reads TGTGCCAGCAGACAGACGGGGGGCCGGGACGAGCAGTACTTC. It encodes CASRQTGGRDEQYF.

The chain is built from TRBV5-6 and TRBJ1-2; D not resolved. V lost 0 bases, J lost 7 bases, and 4 bases lay in between. Germline loops: CDR1 SGHDT, CDR2 YYEEEE. The CDR3 totals 11 residues. This chain's CDR3 is CASSLAGGYTF. The CDR3 DNA reads TGTGCCAGCAGCTTGGCGGGTGGCTACACCTTC.

The V and J genes are TRBV21-1 and TRBJ2-3; TRBD1 is the table's D call and was not checked against the DNA. TRBV21-1 is reported as a pseudogene. The CDR3 loop spans 13 amino acids. As DNA, the CDR3 is TGTGCCACCCGACAGGGAGCGACAGATACGCAGTATTTT. Translation gives CATRQGATDTQYF.

CDR3 protein: CASSSPGQGNEKLFF. For the CDR3, the DNA is TGCGCCAGCAGCTCCCCGGGACAGGGGAATGAAAAACTGTTTTTT. The chain joins TRBV4-1 to TRBJ1-4, with 10 bases aligning to TRBD1. CDR1 and CDR2 from the germline V gene are MGHRA and YSYEKL. With V trimmed by 5 bases and J by 5 bases, 5 bases remained unmatched. The CDR3 contains 15 residues.

This clone came up a few times. Compared with germline, one end of the junction differs, possibly owing to a read error. For the CDR3, the DNA is TGTGCCAGCAGAGAAGACGTGCAGGGGTTCACAGATACGCAGTATTTT. Protein sequence: CASREDVQGFTDTQYF. This rearrangement joins TRBV2 to TRBJ2-3; possibly TRBD1 for D (6 bases). CDR1 is SNHLY and CDR2 is FYNNEI in the germline V gene. This CDR3 is built from 16 residues.

This clone has a single count. The V call is TRBV29-1, the J call TRBJ2-7, with D hard to call. The CDR3 has 11 residues. The germline V gene has CDR1 SQVTM and CDR2 ANQGSEA. The germline V and J ends were trimmed by 3 bases and 1 base, with 4 bases remaining between them. The DNA of the CDR3 is TGCAGCGTTGAGACTTCCTACGAGCAGTACTTC. This codes for CSVETSYEQYF.

The gene calls are TRBV10-3 and TRBJ1-3, with 7 bases matching TRBD1. The ends lost 6 bases at V and 1 base at J; junction bases unmatched: 3. Germline CDR1 ENHRY, CDR2 SYGVKD. This CDR3 has 14 amino acids. CDR3 DNA sequence: TGTGCCATCAGCGGGGACAGATCTGGAAACACCATATATTTT. This codes for CAISGDRSGNTIYF.

The V and J genes are TRBV5-6 and TRBJ1-2; D may be TRBD1 (5 bases). Deletions cut 5 bases from V and 5 bases from J, with 16 bases between. This CDR3 region has 14 residues. The germline V gene has CDR1 SGHDT and CDR2 YYEEEE. In DNA, the CDR3 is TGTGCCAGCAGTTCGGACGGGGGTGGGTATGGCTACACCTTC. Protein: CASSSDGGGYGYTF.

The rearrangement uses TRBV29-1 and TRBJ2-1; 7 bases agree with TRBD1. The germline gives CDR1 SQVTM, CDR2 ANQGSEA. Trimming removed 7 bases from V and 4 bases from J; junction bases left unmatched: 16. The CDR3 is 16 amino acids. This chain's CDR3 is CSAGPSNRGVYNEQFF. The DNA of the CDR3 is TGCAGCGCCGGACCGTCAAACAGGGGAGTTTACAATGAGCAGTTCTTC.

This clone has a single count. The V call is TRBV14, the J call TRBJ1-1; D ambiguous. Per the germline V gene, CDR1 is SGHDN and CDR2 is FVKESK. Trimming took off 3 bases at V and 6 bases at J, with 14 bases between the two ends. This CDR3 has 14 amino acids. The CDR3 DNA is TGTGCCAGCAGCCAGGGGAGGGTGGGTGCTGAAGCTTTCTTT. This encodes CASSQGRVGAEAFF.